The 31 T cell receptor beta chains presented below share a single source sample, sequenced in a study of T cells after yellow fever vaccination. From the 5' RACE reads, TCRdb called clonotypes with MiXCR, one entry per CDR3 protein. The sample consists of some 670,000 distinct CDR3 sequences, about 12% of them appearing once. Here the sequenced sample was PBMCs, taken on the day of the yellow fever booster vaccination. These receptors all come from a man aged 25-40 years who received the YFV17D yellow fever vaccine.

The chain uses TRBV20-1 and TRBJ2-1, with no clear D. CDR1 is DFQATT and CDR2 is SNEGSKA in the germline V gene (reference sequence). Deletions cut 5 bases from V and 0 bases from J, with 14 bases between. The CDR3 has 15 residues. The CDR3 nucleotides read TGCAGTGCTTTTCCCGATTTGAGCTCCTACAATGAGCAGTTCTTC. The encoded protein is CSAFPDLSSYNEQFF.

The rearrangement joins TRBV20-1 to TRBJ1-5; D not certain. This CDR3 has 15 residues. Germline V gives CDR1 DFQATT, CDR2 SNEGSKA (reference sequence). The V and J ends lost 5 bases and 2 bases respectively, with 16 bases between them. DNA of the CDR3: TGCAGTGCTGCCCAAGAGTCGACTGGCAATCAGCCCCAGCATTTT. Translation: CSAAQESTGNQPQHF.

This clonotype was counted many times. The chain is built from TRBV20-1 and TRBJ1-4; D call uncertain. CDR3 size: 13 residues. V was clipped by 6 bases and J by 7 bases, with 15 bases between them. Germline CDR1 DFQATT, CDR2 SNEGSKA (reference sequence). The CDR3 reads CSAHRQAGEKLFF. The CDR3 DNA is TGCAGTGCCCACCGCCAGGCGGGTGAAAAACTGTTTTTT.

This chain uses TRBV11-2 with TRBJ2-1; possible D gene TRBD2, 6 bases. In germline, CDR1 is SGHAT, CDR2 FQNNGV. The CDR3 sequence is 16 residues long. V was cut by 7 bases and J by 0 bases, with 16 bases left in between. DNA of the CDR3: TGTGCCAGCAAGGAGGGGCTAAGTAGCTCCTACAATGAGCAGTTCTTC. Amino acid sequence: CASKEGLSSSYNEQFF.

This clonotype was picked up many times. The chain uses TRBV27 and TRBJ2-1, with 12 bases lining up with TRBD2. J lost 4 bases, V lost 5 bases, and 0 bases had no gene match. Germline V CDR1 and CDR2: MNHEY, SMNVEV (reference sequence). The CDR3 runs to 14 residues. Here the CDR3 DNA reads TGTGCCAGCAGTGGACTAGCGGGGTACAATGAGCAGTTCTTC. As protein: CASSGLAGYNEQFF.

This clonotype turned up a few times. The J gene is TRBJ2-1, the V gene TRBV5-5; TRBD2 might be the D (6 bases). CDR1 and CDR2 (germline): SGHKS, YYEKEE (reference sequence). Trimming shortened V by 4 bases and J by 8 bases, and 16 bases separated the two germline ends. The CDR3 length is 14 residues. The CDR3 bases are TGTGCCAGCAGCATACCTAGCGAATTCGATGAGCAGTTCTTC. Translated: CASSIPSEFDEQFF.

This clonotype was counted at least ten times. J is TRBJ2-3 and V is TRBV29-1; the match to TRBD1 covers 8 bases. Germline loops: CDR1 SQVTM, CDR2 ANQGSEA. CDR3 length: 12 residues. The CDR3 sequence is CSAGQATDTQYF. The CDR3 coding sequence is TGCAGTGCGGGACAGGCCACAGATACGCAGTATTTT.

This clonotype was recorded a few times. This chain uses TRBV6-1 with TRBJ1-2, with no clear D. This CDR3 has 14 amino acids. With 2 bases removed from V and 1 base from J, the gap between germline ends came to 8 bases. CDR1 is MNHNS and CDR2 is SASEGT in the germline V gene. The CDR3 DNA follows: TGTGCCAGCAGTGAACAGGACCTTAACTATGGCTACACCTTC. Protein product: CASSEQDLNYGYTF.

This clonotype was seen a few times. V usage is TRBV20-1 and J usage is TRBJ1-1, with a tentative D call TRBD1 (6 bases). This CDR3 is built from 13 residues. Trimming took off 3 bases at V and 8 bases at J, with 16 bases between the two ends. The V gene's germline CDR1 is DFQATT and CDR2 SNEGSKA (reference sequence). For the CDR3, the DNA is TGCAGTGCTAGGTACAGAGGGGGAACGGAAGCTTTCTTT. Translation gives CSARYRGGTEAFF.

This rearrangement joins TRBV21-1 to TRBJ2-7; the D call of TRBD2 is as the table states it, not checked on the DNA. TRBV21-1 is a listed pseudogene. The CDR3 loop spans 14 amino acids. The CDR3 spells CASSKRRGRYEQYF. CDR3 DNA sequence: TGTGCCAGCAGCAAACGGCGAGGGCGGTACGAGCAGTACTTC.

In its sample, this clonotype was seen many times. V is TRBV10-3 and J is TRBJ2-1; D assignment may be TRBD1 or TRBD2 (6 bases each). Germline V lookup: CDR1 ENHRY, CDR2 SYGVKD. V lost 11 bases, J lost 8 bases, and 13 bases lay in between. This CDR3 region has 11 residues. The CDR3 loop reads CAATGGYEQFF. CDR3 DNA: TGTGCCGCCACCGGGGGCTATGAGCAGTTCTTC.

This clonotype has only a few counts. The chain combines TRBV10-3 with TRBJ1-5; D not resolved. In germline, CDR1 is ENHRY, CDR2 SYGVKD. This CDR3 is 13 amino acids long. The V end was cut by 6 bases, the J end by 5 bases, with 11 bases between. Here the CDR3 reads CAIRQAPDQPQHF. The CDR3 DNA reads TGTGCCATCAGGCAGGCCCCCGATCAGCCCCAGCATTTT.

A few counts support this clonotype. The rearrangement uses TRBV20-1 and TRBJ1-5; 7 nucleotides match TRBD1. The germline gives CDR1 DFQATT, CDR2 SNEGSKA (reference sequence). V was clipped by 4 bases and J by 4 bases; unmatched bases: 7. This CDR3 comprises 14 residues. The CDR3 coding sequence is TGCAGTGCTATAAAGGGGGCAAGTAATCAGCCCCAGCATTTT. It encodes CSAIKGASNQPQHF.

This clonotype was seen more than once but under ten times. This chain joins TRBV18 and TRBJ2-1; 9 nucleotides align to TRBD1. The length of the CDR3 is 17 residues. From germline, CDR1 is KGHSH and CDR2 LQKENI. With V trimmed by 4 bases and J by 5 bases, 12 bases remained unmatched. The CDR3 DNA sequence: TGTGCCAGCTCACGAGACAGGGGGTTGTCTGGTAACAATGAGCAGTTCTTC. Its translation is CASSRDRGLSGNNEQFF.

The V call is TRBV2, the J call TRBJ2-5; 7 positions match TRBD1. The CDR3 is 15 residues long. The trim removed 0 bases at V and 4 bases at J, leaving 5 bases unmatched. In germline, CDR1 is SNHLY, CDR2 FYNNEI. CDR3 DNA: TGTGCCAGCAGTGAAGCGCGAGGGGGCGGAGAGACCCAGTACTTC. Protein: CASSEARGGGETQYF.

This clonotype was detected ten times or more. This chain links TRBV23-1 with TRBJ2-2, with D maybe TRBD1 (5 bases). TRBV23-1 is an ORF, and what it does is uncertain. Trimming left V 4 bases short and J 0 bases short, with 12 bases between. There are 16 residues in the CDR3. Here the CDR3 DNA reads TGCGCCAGCAGTCTCCTAGGGGCCGCGAACACCGGGGAGCTGTTTTTT. It encodes CASSLLGAANTGELFF.

This clonotype was recorded a few times. This chain links TRBV20-1 with TRBJ2-1; 11 bases align to TRBD2. The length of the CDR3 is 14 residues. Per the germline V gene, CDR1 is DFQATT and CDR2 is SNEGSKA (reference sequence). Trimming at V came to 5 bases and at J to 6 bases, leaving 6 bases not matched to a gene. In nucleotides, the CDR3 is TGCAGTGCTGAGGGGGGACTAGCGGTCAATGAGCAGTTCTTC. Residues: CSAEGGLAVNEQFF.

This clonotype was seen a handful of times. The rearrangement joins TRBV20-1 to TRBJ1-5, with 8 nucleotides matching TRBD1. There are 15 residues in the CDR3. The V and J ends lost 2 bases and 3 bases, in that order; junction bases with no gene match: 6. Germline values: CDR1 DFQATT, CDR2 SNEGSKA (reference sequence). CDR3 DNA sequence: TGCAGTGCTAGAAGCAAGGGACAGGTCAATCAGCCCCAGCATTTT. Protein sequence: CSARSKGQVNQPQHF.

This clonotype came up many times. The V gene is TRBV6-2 or TRBV6-3, the J gene TRBJ2-1; a possible D gene is TRBD2 (5 bases). From germline, CDR1 is MNHEY and CDR2 SVGEGT. The V end lost 5 bases, the J end lost 4 bases, and 12 bases lay between the germline ends. The CDR3 totals 14 residues. This CDR3 is CASSPRGRYNEQFF. The DNA of the CDR3 is TGTGCCAGCAGTCCGCGAGGGAGATACAATGAGCAGTTCTTC.

The genes are TRBV6-1 and TRBJ2-1; the match to TRBD2 covers 8 bases. The CDR3 length is 16 residues. Per germline, CDR1 MNHNS and CDR2 SASEGT. V shed 6 bases, J shed 2 bases, and the junction held 9 bases outside the gene matches. CDR3 loop: CASSPLGLVAYNEQFF. CDR3 DNA sequence: TGTGCCAGCAGCCCACTGGGACTAGTAGCCTACAATGAGCAGTTCTTC.

This clonotype has a handful of counts. The gene calls are TRBV7-3 and TRBJ1-2; no clear D gene. Trimming shortened V by 1 base and J by 6 bases, and 12 bases separated the two germline ends. The CDR3 runs 14 residues. Germline V CDR1 and CDR2: SGHTA, FQGTGA. The CDR3 nucleotides read TGTGCCAGCAGCTTAAGTCGGGAAGGGAATGGCTACACCTTC. Its protein is CASSLSREGNGYTF.

This clonotype has ten or more counts. The genes are TRBV5-1 and TRBJ2-1; tentatively, D is TRBD1 (6 bases). The germline V and J ends were trimmed by 0 bases and 6 bases, with 13 bases remaining between them. CDR1 and CDR2 (germline): SGHRS, YFSETQ. This CDR3 region has 15 residues. The CDR3 region is CASSLAQGWFNEQFF. The DNA of the CDR3 is TGCGCCAGCAGCTTGGCTCAGGGGTGGTTCAATGAGCAGTTCTTC.

This clonotype was found a few times. The chain recombines TRBV12-3 or TRBV12-4 with TRBJ2-5; perhaps TRBD2 as D (5 bases). This CDR3 contains 14 residues. V was shortened by 1 base and J by 4 bases, with 10 bases between the two germline ends. The CDR3 coding sequence is TGTGCCAGCAGTTTAGGGGCCGAGGGAGAGACCCAGTACTTC. It is translated as CASSLGAEGETQYF.

This clonotype has more than one count but fewer than ten. V and J are TRBV27 and TRBJ1-5; tentative D call: TRBD1 (5 bases). Germline V CDR1 and CDR2: MNHEY, SMNVEV (reference sequence). Trimming stripped 6 bases from V and 4 bases from J, with 13 bases between. The CDR3 covers 14 residues. The CDR3: CASSSRQTNQPQHF. The CDR3 bases are TGTGCCAGCAGCTCCAGACAGACGAATCAGCCCCAGCATTTT.

The chain is built from TRBV18 and TRBJ2-7; D remains ambiguous. CDR3 length: 12 amino acids. V lost 5 bases to trimming and J lost 4 bases, with 9 bases between them. The V gene's germline CDR1 is KGHSH and CDR2 LQKENI. This CDR3 is CASSTDAYEQYF. In nucleotides, the CDR3 is TGTGCCAGCTCAACCGACGCTTACGAGCAGTACTTC.

A few counts support this clonotype. The chain uses TRBV5-1 and TRBJ2-2; 8 bases are a match to TRBD1. Germline CDR1 and CDR2: SGHRS and YFSETQ. The CDR3 loop spans 17 amino acids. Trimming cost V 0 bases and J 5 bases; bases outside gene matches: 9. The CDR3 DNA reads TGCGCCAGCAGCTTGGCTAAACAGGGGGTCTTTACCGGGGAGCTGTTTTTT. Residues: CASSLAKQGVFTGELFF.

The sample holds a few counts of this clonotype. This chain links TRBV5-1 with TRBJ2-7, with 8 bases fitting TRBD2. Trimming cost V 5 bases and J 2 bases; bases outside gene matches: 9. Germline lookup yields CDR1 SGHRS and CDR2 YFSETQ. The CDR3 totals 15 residues. The CDR3 DNA follows: TGCGCCAGCAGGGACCTAGCGGGCGCCGCCTACGAGCAGTACTTC. This sequence encodes CASRDLAGAAYEQYF.

The chain joins TRBV6-5 to TRBJ2-3, with D tentatively TRBD1 or TRBD2 (6 bases each). V was pared by 0 bases and J by 6 bases, with 10 bases between. Germline V lookup: CDR1 MNHEY, CDR2 SVGAGI. The CDR3 contains 14 residues. The DNA for the CDR3 is TGTGCCAGCAGTTACTCGAGGGGGGCGGATACGCAGTATTTT. Translated, it gives CASSYSRGADTQYF.

This clonotype was recorded a few times. This sequence joins TRBV6-1 and TRBJ1-1; D is unclear. Germline CDR1 and CDR2: MNHNS and SASEGT. V dropped 8 bases and J dropped 3 bases, with 10 bases sitting between them. The CDR3 length is 12 residues. CDR3: CASDLGDTEAFF. The CDR3 DNA reads TGTGCCAGCGATTTGGGTGACACTGAAGCTTTCTTT.

V and J are TRBV12-3 or TRBV12-4 and TRBJ2-3; the D gene is possibly TRBD1 (6 bases). This CDR3 has 12 amino acids. Trimming pared 4 bases from V and 7 bases from J, leaving 9 bases between. This CDR3 is CASSSQGYTQYF. The CDR3 DNA reads TGTGCCAGCAGTTCCCAGGGGTATACGCAGTATTTT.

The chain links TRBV5-5 to TRBJ2-3, with D uncertain. CDR3 size: 15 residues. V was clipped by 1 base and J by 1 base, with 10 bases between them. Germline V gene lookup returns CDR1 SGHKS and CDR2 YYEKEE (reference sequence). The CDR3 DNA reads as TGTGCCAGCAGCTTGTCGGCTACTGGCACAGATACGCAGTATTTT. Protein product: CASSLSATGTDTQYF.